This TCR beta chain is drawn from a study of blood T cell repertoires in COVID-19. CDR1 is MNHEY, CDR2 SVGAGI, per germline. Trimming took 6 bases from V and 7 from J; bases not matched to a gene: 12. This CDR3 contains 15 residues. TCRdb's table, derived via immunoSEQ multiplex PCR, lists solely in-frame clones and lacks some. This table holds around 230,000 clones, 83% found once. The clonotype comes from a woman in her seventies with active or convalescent COVID-19. The rearrangement joins TRBV6-5 to TRBJ1-5; 7 nucleotides match TRBD1. Sequenced material: peripheral blood. DNA for the CDR3: TGTGCCAGCAGCCTGAGACAGGGCACCAACCAGCCCCAGCATTTT. Residues: CASSLRQGTNQPQHF.